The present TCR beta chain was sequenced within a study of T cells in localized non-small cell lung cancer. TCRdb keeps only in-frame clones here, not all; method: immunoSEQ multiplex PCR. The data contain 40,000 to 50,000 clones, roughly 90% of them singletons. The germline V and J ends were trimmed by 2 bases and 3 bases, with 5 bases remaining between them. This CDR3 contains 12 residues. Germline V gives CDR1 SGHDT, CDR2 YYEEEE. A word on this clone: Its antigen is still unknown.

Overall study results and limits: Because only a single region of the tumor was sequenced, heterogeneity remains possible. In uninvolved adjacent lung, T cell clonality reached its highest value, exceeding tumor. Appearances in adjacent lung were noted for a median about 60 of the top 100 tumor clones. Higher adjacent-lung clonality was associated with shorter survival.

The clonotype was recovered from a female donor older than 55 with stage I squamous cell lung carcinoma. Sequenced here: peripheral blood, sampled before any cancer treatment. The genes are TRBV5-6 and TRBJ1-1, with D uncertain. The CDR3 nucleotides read TGTGCCAGCAGCTTCGTTGACACTGAAGCTTTCTTT. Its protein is CASSFVDTEAFF.